These 10 T cell receptor beta chains were all obtained from the same sample, sequenced in a study of T cell repertoires in cytomegalovirus infection. TCRdb reprocessed the reads with MiXCR, giving one entry per CDR3 protein. The sample records just under 550,000 distinct CDR3 sequences, around a quarter being singletons. The source material was PBMCs. These receptors all stem from a human donor in good health (CMV status not recorded). Some clones in this sample may be carry-over from other donors' samples.

The V call is TRBV2, the J call TRBJ2-5; no firm D call. The V gene's germline CDR1 is SNHLY and CDR2 FYNNEI. V was pared by 2 bases and J by 5 bases, with 6 bases between. CDR3 size: 12 residues. The CDR3 here is CASSEHPETQYF. The DNA of the CDR3 is TGTGCCAGCAGTGAACATCCGGAGACCCAGTACTTC.

The chain links TRBV5-6 to TRBJ1-2; 7 bases fit TRBD1. The CDR3 has 15 amino acids. Germline V lookup: CDR1 SGHDT, CDR2 YYEEEE. Trimming removed 1 base from V and 1 base from J; junction bases left unmatched: 4. The CDR3 is CASSLWTGYNYGYTF. The CDR3 DNA reads as TGTGCCAGCAGCTTGTGGACAGGCTATAACTATGGCTACACCTTC.

The rearrangement joins TRBV30 to TRBJ1-1; D ambiguous. The V end was cut by 0 bases, the J end by 11 bases, with 10 bases between. CDR1 GTSNPN and CDR2 SVGIG come from the germline V gene (reference sequence). This CDR3 is built from 11 residues. CDR3 amino acids: CAWSVQDEAFF. CDR3 DNA: TGTGCCTGGAGTGTACAAGATGAGGCTTTCTTT. The full variable domain, its missing parts supplied by reference TRBV30 and TRBJ1-1, is SQTIHQWPATLVQPVGSPLSLECTVEGTSNPNLYWYRQAAGRGLQLLFYSVGIGQISSEVPQNLSASRPQDRQFILSSKKLLLSDSGFYLCAWSVQDEAFFGQGTRLTVV.

The rearrangement joins TRBV19 to TRBJ2-1; a weak D match, TRBD2 (6 bases). The CDR3 loop spans 15 amino acids. V was cut by 6 bases and J by 3 bases, with 15 bases left in between. The germline gives CDR1 LNHDA, CDR2 SQIVND (reference sequence). The CDR3 region has the DNA TGTGCCAGTAGGTGGGCTAGCGACCGCTACAATGAGCAGTTCTTC. It yields the protein CASRWASDRYNEQFF. The entire variable domain, with the rest obtained from reference TRBV19 and TRBJ2-1, is as follows: DGGITQSPKYLFRKEGQNVTLSCEQNLNHDAMYWYRQDPGQGLRLIYYSQIVNDFQKGDIAEGYSVSREKKESFPLTVTSAQKNPTAFYLCASRWASDRYNEQFFGPGTRLTVL.

This clonotype was observed a handful of times. This chain joins TRBV5-5 and TRBJ1-1; TRBD1 matches at 11 bases. Per germline, CDR1 SGHKS and CDR2 YYEKEE (reference sequence). CDR3 length: 15 residues. Trimming took 4 bases from V and 5 from J; bases not matched to a gene: 7. The DNA for the CDR3 is TGTGCCAGCAGCCCAGGGACAGGGGGTTTGACTGAAGCTTTCTTT. It is translated as CASSPGTGGLTEAFF.

This chain connects TRBV6-5 to TRBJ2-3, with D possibly called TRBD1 or TRBD2 (5 bases each). V lost 8 bases, J lost 8 bases, and 17 bases lay in between. The CDR3 contains 13 residues. Germline CDR1 reads MNHEY; CDR2 reads SVGAGI. The CDR3 bases are TGTGCCAGCGGGGACCCCATTGTTGGTACGCAGTATTTT. This codes for CASGDPIVGTQYF.

This clonotype was recorded many times. In DNA form, the CDR3 reads TGTGCCAGTAGTAGCCGCGGGGGTAATCAGCCCCAGCATTTT. Residues: CASSSRGGNQPQHF. V usage is TRBV19 and J usage is TRBJ1-5; D may be TRBD1 (5 bases). The germline CDR1 and CDR2 sequences are LNHDA and SQIVND (reference sequence). The CDR3 has 14 amino acids. The ends were cut back, 4 bases at V and 4 bases at J, with 11 bases in the middle. The entire variable domain, with the rest obtained from reference TRBV19 and TRBJ1-5, is as follows: DGGITQSPKYLFRKEGQNVTLSCEQNLNHDAMYWYRQDPGQGLRLIYYSQIVNDFQKGDIAEGYSVSREKKESFPLTVTSAQKNPTAFYLCASSSRGGNQPQHFGDGTRLSIL.

This CDR3 is CASSSSSGGSYNEQFF. Written as DNA, the CDR3 is TGTGCCAGCAGTTCTTCTAGCGGCGGTTCCTACAATGAGCAGTTCTTC. This rearrangement joins TRBV28 to TRBJ2-1, with 7 bases lining up with TRBD2. This CDR3 has 16 amino acids. From germline, CDR1 is MDHEN and CDR2 SYDVKM. Trimming took 4 bases from V and 1 from J; bases not matched to a gene: 7.

This clonotype was recorded many times. The chain couples TRBV5-8 to TRBJ2-3; D is ambiguous. The V and J ends lost 4 bases and 4 bases respectively, with 13 bases between them. CDR1 is SGHTS, CDR2 YDEGEE, per germline. CDR3 length equals 14 residues. The CDR3 bases are TGTGCCAGCAGCCGTGCTGAGGTCCCAGATACGCAGTATTTT. Protein: CASSRAEVPDTQYF.

The chain employs TRBV20-1 and TRBJ2-7; 13 nucleotides agree with TRBD2. The CDR3 loop spans 15 amino acids. The V gene's germline CDR1 is DFQATT and CDR2 SNEGSKA (reference sequence). V lost 5 bases, J lost 2 bases, and 6 bases stayed unmatched. The DNA of the CDR3 is TGCAGTGCTGCCGCAACTAGCGGGAGGGCCTACGAGCAGTACTTC. Encoded protein: CSAAATSGRAYEQYF.